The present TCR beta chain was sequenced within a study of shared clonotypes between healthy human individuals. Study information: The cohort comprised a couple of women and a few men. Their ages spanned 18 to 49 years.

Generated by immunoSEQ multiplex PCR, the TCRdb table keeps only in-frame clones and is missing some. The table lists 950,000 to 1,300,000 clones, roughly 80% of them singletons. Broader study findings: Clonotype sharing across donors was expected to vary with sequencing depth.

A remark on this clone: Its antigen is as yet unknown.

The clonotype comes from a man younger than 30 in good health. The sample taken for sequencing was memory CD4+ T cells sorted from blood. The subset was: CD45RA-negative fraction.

CDR3 sequence reads: CASTLGTGTYEQYF. CDR3 DNA sequence: TGTGCCAGCACTTTAGGGACAGGGACCTACGAGCAGTACTTC. V gene TRBV6-6 combines with J gene TRBJ2-7; 9 bases fit TRBD1. J gave up 2 bases and V 7 bases, and 6 bases lay outside the gene matches. The CDR3 is made up of 14 amino acids. The germline V gene encodes CDR1 MNHNY and CDR2 SVGAGI (reference sequence).